The clone carrying this T cell receptor (beta chain) came up many times. Its antigen is not known. These data belong to a study of metastatic and nonmetastatic thyroid tumors. Study in general: Repertoires from blood and tumor or nodule tissue of malignant and benign thyroid patients were compared.

Until they underwent thyroid surgery, no patient had received any treatment. General observations from the study: Malignant thyroid tumors reportedly had TCR beta diversity that was significantly higher than in benign nodules, in blood and tumor.

TCRdb reassembled clones from the PCR reads with MiXCR. Of some 50,000 clones listed, approximately 20% were seen once; the top ten hold 3.5% to 4%. Material for sequencing was blood. The receptor was isolated from a male donor with papillary thyroid cancer or a benign thyroid nodule (not recorded which). Some clones in this sample may be carry-over from other donors' samples.

The CDR3 DNA follows: TGTGCCAGCAGCTTAGACGGAGCAACTAATGAAAAACTGTTTTTT. As protein: CASSLDGATNEKLFF. The rearrangement links TRBV6-1 to TRBJ1-4; D not certain. Per the germline V gene, CDR1 is MNHNS and CDR2 is SASEGT. The CDR3 totals 15 residues. Trimming left V 6 bases short and J 0 bases short, with 11 bases between.